This T cell receptor beta chain was recorded in a study of Graves' ophthalmopathy and Graves' hyperthyroidism. CDR3 size: 14 residues. The germline V gene has CDR1 DFQATT and CDR2 SNEGSKA (reference sequence). Of note for this clonotype: A junction boundary mismatches the germline segment, possibly from a read error.

Using RNA transcripts, the TCR beta CDR3 regions were amplified. The authors performed first-round RT-PCR with HTBI primers and then a second-round multiplex PCR. TCRdb ran MiXCR on the multiplex PCR reads and lists one entry per CDR3 protein. The sample has approximately 50,000 distinct CDR3 sequences; around 50% are singletons. This receptor was taken from an adult man with Graves' ophthalmopathy. V gene TRBV20-1 combines with J gene TRBJ1-1; 8 bases line up with TRBD1. Sample: peripheral blood. As DNA, the CDR3 is TGCAGTGCTAGACCCACAGGGGGTAACACTGAAGCTTTCTTC. Translating gives CSARPTGGNTEAFF.